This T cell receptor beta chain originates from a study of cytomegalovirus exposure and HLA in healthy donors. Study-wide points: Most observed TCR sequences were rare, whereas some public TCRs were detected in many donors. Under in vitro conditions, three CMV-associated chains were confirmed as specific for CMV antigens. Both high specificity and high sensitivity reportedly marked the classifier's diagnosis of cytomegalovirus status.

To note about this clone: What it binds is unknown.

Assay: immunoSEQ multiplex PCR; the TCRdb copy retains only in-frame clones and omits some. The sample consists of fewer than 200,000 clones, 80% to 85% of them appearing once. CDR1 is SGHNT and CDR2 is YYREEE in the germline V gene (reference sequence). CDR3 length: 18 residues. After removal of 1 base from V and 0 bases from J, the junction contained 10 bases not matched to a gene. The sequence was obtained from a woman aged 18-35 years in good health and CMV-seropositive. The V and J genes are TRBV5-4 and TRBJ1-2, with TRBD1 matching over 9 bases. Sample: PBMCs. The CDR3 DNA reads as TGTGCCAGCAGCTTGTCTATTGTTAGACAGGGGGCTAACTATGGCTACACCTTC. Encoded protein: CASSLSIVRQGANYGYTF.